What follows are 15 T cell receptor beta chains derived from one specimen sequenced in a study of early T cells in non-severe SARS-CoV-2 infection listed by TCRdb under 2021. Libraries were built with 5' RACE. TCRdb names NextSeq 500 as the instrument used. TCRdb ran its own pipeline on the public reads, namely fastp trimming at Q25 and MiXCR clone calling, and kept in-frame beta chains. Records with the same CDR3 protein are collapsed into one entry carrying the most frequent genes and DNA. This sample holds tens of thousands of distinct CDR3 sequences; approximately 12% were observed only once. The ten largest clones represent 4% to 5.5% of the sample. The sample taken for sequencing was whole blood. The receptors derive from an adult who was a healthcare worker with PCR-confirmed SARS-CoV-2 infection or an uninfected control (not recorded which).

This clonotype turned up a few times. The chain couples TRBV10-3 to TRBJ1-2; TRBD1 agrees at 8 bases. The germline gives CDR1 ENHRY, CDR2 SYGVKD. Trimming cost V 4 bases and J 6 bases; bases outside gene matches: 7. The CDR3 is 14 amino acids. DNA of the CDR3: TGTGCCATCAGTGGGAAGACAGGGGTCGATGGCTACACCTTC. Its protein product is CAISGKTGVDGYTF.

The chain joins TRBV12-3 or TRBV12-4 to TRBJ2-7; either TRBD1 or TRBD2 may fit D (5 bases each). There are 17 residues in the CDR3. Trimming stripped 2 bases from V and 0 bases from J, with 17 bases between. CDR3 DNA sequence: TGTGCCAGCAGTTTATTATTAGGGGACCGCATCTCCTACGAGCAGTACTTC. It specifies CASSLLLGDRISYEQYF.

The chain is built from TRBV18 and TRBJ1-2, with unresolved D. CDR1 and CDR2 from the germline V gene are KGHSH and LQKENI. The CDR3 is made up of 13 amino acids. The ends were cut back, 1 base at V and 6 bases at J, with 9 bases in the middle. CDR3 loop: CASSPRDGDGYTF. DNA of the CDR3: TGTGCCAGCTCACCACGTGATGGGGATGGCTACACCTTC. The full variable domain, completed using reference TRBV18 and TRBJ1-2, is NAGVMQNPRHLVRRRGQEARLRCSPMKGHSHVYWYRQLPEEGLKFMVYLQKENIIDESGMPKERFSAEFPKEGPSILRIQQVVRGDSAAYFCASSPRDGDGYTFGSGTRLTVV.

This clonotype has a count of ten or more. V and J are TRBV6-1 and TRBJ2-2, with D unresolved. This CDR3 has 14 residues. V lost 8 bases, J lost 1 base, and 11 bases lay in between. Germline V CDR1 and CDR2: MNHNS, SASEGT. The DNA for the CDR3 is TGTGCCAGCTTTTTTTCTCAGAACACCGGGGAGCTGTTTTTT. Protein sequence: CASFFSQNTGELFF.

In DNA form, the CDR3 reads TGCGCCAGCAGCTTACAGGGGCCCGGCACAGATACGCAGTATTTT. Its protein is CASSLQGPGTDTQYF. The gene calls are TRBV5-1 and TRBJ2-3; TRBD1 agrees at 7 bases. This CDR3 is built from 15 residues. Germline trimming cut 2 bases from V and 1 base from J; bases unmatched to any gene: 4. Germline V gene lookup returns CDR1 SGHRS and CDR2 YFSETQ.

In its sample, this clonotype was seen many times. This chain joins TRBV7-2 and TRBJ1-4; tentatively, D is TRBD1 (5 bases). Trimming removed 5 bases from V and 3 bases from J, with 16 bases in between. The CDR3 is 16 amino acids. CDR1 SGHTA and CDR2 FQGNSA come from the germline V gene. This CDR3 is CASSRSVGTANEKLFF. The CDR3 DNA sequence: TGTGCCAGCAGCCGTTCGGTCGGGACGGCTAATGAAAAACTGTTTTTT.

This clonotype was seen repeatedly, ten times or more. This chain uses TRBV7-2 with TRBJ2-5, with D uncertain. The CDR3 runs to 13 residues. Between the trimmed V and J ends, which lost 4 bases and 3 bases, there was a span of 9 bases. Germline values: CDR1 SGHTA, CDR2 FQGNSA. The CDR3 is CASSSYYEETQYF. CDR3 in DNA: TGTGCCAGCAGCTCCTACTATGAAGAGACCCAGTACTTC.

The table lists this clonotype with many counts. The genes are TRBV20-1 and TRBJ1-2; D not certain. CDR3 length: 14 residues. Germline lookup yields CDR1 DFQATT and CDR2 SNEGSKA (reference sequence). Deletions cut 0 bases from V and 0 bases from J, with 8 bases between. In DNA, the CDR3 is TGCAGTGCTAGAGATCCCAGAGCTAACTATGGCTACACCTTC. Encoded protein: CSARDPRANYGYTF.

The V and J genes are TRBV4-2 and TRBJ2-5; either TRBD1 or TRBD2 may supply D (7 bases each). From germline, CDR1 is LGHNA and CDR2 YNFKEQ. This CDR3 has 18 residues. V dropped 3 bases and J dropped 1 base, with 21 bases sitting between them. The CDR3 sequence is CASSQAQGGRGGQETQYF. CDR3 sequence (DNA): TGTGCCAGCAGCCAGGCTCAGGGGGGGCGGGGCGGCCAAGAGACCCAGTACTTC.

A word on this clonotype: A much larger clone sits a single nucleotide away, making a read error possible. V usage is TRBV6-6 and J usage is TRBJ1-5; 9 nucleotides agree with TRBD1. This CDR3 contains 16 residues. The germline V gene has CDR1 MNHNY and CDR2 SVGAGI (reference sequence). The V gene end was trimmed by 5 bases and the J gene end by 5 bases; junction bases not matched to a gene: 10. CDR3 coding DNA: TGTGCCAGCAGTCACACCTTAGGACAGGGGTATCAGCCCCAGCATTTT. Its protein is CASSHTLGQGYQPQHF.

The table lists this clonotype with many counts. The rearrangement uses TRBV6-5 and TRBJ1-2; possible D gene TRBD1, 5 bases. CDR1 MNHEY and CDR2 SVGAGI come from the germline V gene. V lost 5 bases and J lost 1, with 17 bases in between. CDR3 size: 16 residues. The CDR3 DNA reads as TGTGCCAGCAGTACCCCGAGAAGGAGGGGTAACTATGGCTACACCTTC. This translates into CASSTPRRRGNYGYTF.

This clonotype was observed at least ten times. The CDR3 nucleotides read TGTGCCAGCAGCTCCCGGCAATCGCTGGGGGGCTATGGCTACACCTTC. It specifies CASSSRQSLGGYGYTF. This rearrangement joins TRBV7-2 to TRBJ1-2; D may be TRBD1 (5 bases). Between the trimmed V and J ends, which lost 4 bases and 4 bases, there was a span of 19 bases. Germline-derived CDR1 and CDR2 are SGHTA and FQGNSA. CDR3 length: 16 residues.

This clonotype turned up a few times. The CDR3 DNA sequence: TGTGCCAGCAGTTTAGTAGCGGGAGGGCAGAATGAGCAGTTCTTC. As protein: CASSLVAGGQNEQFF. The chain has TRBV12-3 or TRBV12-4 and TRBJ2-1, with 11 bases identical to TRBD2. CDR3 length equals 15 residues. V was pared by 1 base and J by 7 bases, with 3 bases of the junction left unmatched.

Many counts were recorded for this clonotype. The chain uses TRBV11-2 and TRBJ2-5; D possibly corresponds to TRBD1 (5 bases). Trimming took 5 bases from V and 2 from J, leaving 12 bases between them. Germline-derived CDR1 and CDR2 are SGHAT and FQNNGV. The CDR3 is 14 residues long. CDR3 region: CASSPRQIQETQYF. In DNA, the CDR3 is TGTGCCAGCAGCCCACGACAGATTCAAGAGACCCAGTACTTC.

On this clonotype itself: This may be a read error, as it is one base from a much larger clone. In DNA form, the CDR3 reads TGTGCCAGCAGTTTAAGGGAAAGCTTCGAGCAGTACTTC. Translating gives CASSLRESFEQYF. The V call is TRBV27, the J call TRBJ2-7, with no clear D. The CDR3 runs 13 residues. Germline V gives CDR1 MNHEY, CDR2 SMNVEV (reference sequence). V lost 2 bases to trimming and J lost 6 bases, with 11 bases between them.